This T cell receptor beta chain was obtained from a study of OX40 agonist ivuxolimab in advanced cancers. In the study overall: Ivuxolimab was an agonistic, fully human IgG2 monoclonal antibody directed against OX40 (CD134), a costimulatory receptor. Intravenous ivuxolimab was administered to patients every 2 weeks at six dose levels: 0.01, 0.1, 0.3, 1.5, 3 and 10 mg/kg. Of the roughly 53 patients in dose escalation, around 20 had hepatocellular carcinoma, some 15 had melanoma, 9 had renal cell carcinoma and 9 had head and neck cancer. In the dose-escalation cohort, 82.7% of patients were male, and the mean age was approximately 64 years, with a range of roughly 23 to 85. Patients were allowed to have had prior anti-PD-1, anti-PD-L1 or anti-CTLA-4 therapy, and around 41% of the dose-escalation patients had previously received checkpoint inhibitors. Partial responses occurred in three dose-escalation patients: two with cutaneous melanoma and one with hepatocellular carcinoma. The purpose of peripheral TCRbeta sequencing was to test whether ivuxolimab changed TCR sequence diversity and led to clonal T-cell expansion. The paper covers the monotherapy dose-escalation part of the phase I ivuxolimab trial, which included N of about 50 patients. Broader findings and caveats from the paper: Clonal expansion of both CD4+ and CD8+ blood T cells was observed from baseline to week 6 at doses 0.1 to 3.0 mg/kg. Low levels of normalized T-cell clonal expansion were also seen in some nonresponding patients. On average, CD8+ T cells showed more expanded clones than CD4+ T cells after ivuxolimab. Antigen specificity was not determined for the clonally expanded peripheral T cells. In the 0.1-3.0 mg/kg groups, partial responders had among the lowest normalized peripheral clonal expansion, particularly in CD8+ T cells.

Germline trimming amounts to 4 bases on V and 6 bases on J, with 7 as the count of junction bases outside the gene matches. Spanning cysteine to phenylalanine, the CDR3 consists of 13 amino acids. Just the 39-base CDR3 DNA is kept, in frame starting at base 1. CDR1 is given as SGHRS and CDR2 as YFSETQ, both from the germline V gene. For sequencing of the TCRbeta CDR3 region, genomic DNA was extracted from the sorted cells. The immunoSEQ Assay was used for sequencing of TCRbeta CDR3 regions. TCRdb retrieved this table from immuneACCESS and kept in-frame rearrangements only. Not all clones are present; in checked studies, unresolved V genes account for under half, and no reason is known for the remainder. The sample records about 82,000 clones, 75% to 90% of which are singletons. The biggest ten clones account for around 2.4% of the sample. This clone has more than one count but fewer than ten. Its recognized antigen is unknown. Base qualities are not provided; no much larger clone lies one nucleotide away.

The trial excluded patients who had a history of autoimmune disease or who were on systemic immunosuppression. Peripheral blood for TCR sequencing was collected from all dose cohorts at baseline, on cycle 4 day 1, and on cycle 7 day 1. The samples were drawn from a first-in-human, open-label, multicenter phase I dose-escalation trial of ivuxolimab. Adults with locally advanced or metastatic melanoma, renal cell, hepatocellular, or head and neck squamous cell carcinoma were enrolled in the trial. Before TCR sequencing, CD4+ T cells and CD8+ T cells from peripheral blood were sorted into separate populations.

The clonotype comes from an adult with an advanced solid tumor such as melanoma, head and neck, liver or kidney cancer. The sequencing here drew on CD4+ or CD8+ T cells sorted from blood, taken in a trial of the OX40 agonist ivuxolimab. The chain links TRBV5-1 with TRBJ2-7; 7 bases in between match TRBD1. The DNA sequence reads TGCGCCAGCAGCCCTCTGACAGGGAGCGAGCAGTACTTC. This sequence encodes CASSPLTGSEQYF. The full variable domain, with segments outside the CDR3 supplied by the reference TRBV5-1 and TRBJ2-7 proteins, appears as KAGVTQTPRYLIKTRGQQVTLSCSPISGHRSVSWYQQTPGQGLQFLFEYFSETQRNKGNFPGRFSGRQFSNSRSEMNVSTLELGDSALYLCASSPLTGSEQYFGPGTRLTVT.